This T cell receptor (beta chain) was recovered during a study of blood T cell repertoires in COVID-19. Background on the study: Both acute and convalescent COVID-19 samples were obtained from the United States, Italy and Spain. In each case, the material was cDNA or gDNA derived from T cells, B-cell-depleted T cells, or PBMCs.

This clone was seen many times. Some clones are missing from TCRdb's copy, which holds only in-frame ones; the method was immunoSEQ multiplex PCR. The sample holds approximately 230,000 clones, 90% to 95% seen once. Trimming left V 5 bases short and J 1 base short, with 11 bases between. Germline CDR1 SEHNR, CDR2 FQNEAQ (reference sequence). This CDR3 has 14 residues. Assignment of participants to cohorts was predicated upon participant-reported clinical history. Sequencing was done on a sample of PBMCs or T cells enriched from blood (not recorded which). The source is a woman aged 18-29 years who had recovered from COVID-19. The chain joins TRBV7-9 to TRBJ2-5; unclear D gene. CDR3 sequence: CASSPENFQETQYF. In nucleotides, the CDR3 is TGTGCCAGCAGCCCCGAGAACTTCCAAGAGACCCAGTACTTC.